The TCR beta chain described here comes from a study of CD8+ T cells in alopecia areata. General observations from the study: Only a single nonresponder existed, so baseline CD8+ expansion links stay unclear. While patients received tofacitinib, many expanded lesional clones remained present in scalp and blood.

The ends were cut back, 7 bases at V and 1 base at J, with 4 bases in the middle. The CDR3 is 10 amino acids. CDR1 is SQVTM, CDR2 ANQGSEA, per germline. In each case, RNA was isolated and then reverse transcribed into cDNA as the sequencing template. Assay used: immunoSEQ multiplex PCR; TCRdb lists only in-frame clones, some missing. The table lists hundreds of thousands of clones, approximately 60% of them singletons. With regard to this clone: Its antigen is not known. The identical CDR3 is also encoded by other nucleotide sequences in the sample.

Treatment denoted: oral pan-JAK inhibitor, 5-10 mg twice daily. The material was CD4+ T cells sorted from blood, obtained at roughly week 53, from a patient treated with tofacitinib. This chain connects TRBV29-1 to TRBJ1-1; D uncertain. The sequence was obtained from a human donor with alopecia areata. CDR3 in amino acids: CSGSNTEAFF. CDR3 DNA: TGCAGCGGTTCGAACACTGAAGCTTTCTTT.